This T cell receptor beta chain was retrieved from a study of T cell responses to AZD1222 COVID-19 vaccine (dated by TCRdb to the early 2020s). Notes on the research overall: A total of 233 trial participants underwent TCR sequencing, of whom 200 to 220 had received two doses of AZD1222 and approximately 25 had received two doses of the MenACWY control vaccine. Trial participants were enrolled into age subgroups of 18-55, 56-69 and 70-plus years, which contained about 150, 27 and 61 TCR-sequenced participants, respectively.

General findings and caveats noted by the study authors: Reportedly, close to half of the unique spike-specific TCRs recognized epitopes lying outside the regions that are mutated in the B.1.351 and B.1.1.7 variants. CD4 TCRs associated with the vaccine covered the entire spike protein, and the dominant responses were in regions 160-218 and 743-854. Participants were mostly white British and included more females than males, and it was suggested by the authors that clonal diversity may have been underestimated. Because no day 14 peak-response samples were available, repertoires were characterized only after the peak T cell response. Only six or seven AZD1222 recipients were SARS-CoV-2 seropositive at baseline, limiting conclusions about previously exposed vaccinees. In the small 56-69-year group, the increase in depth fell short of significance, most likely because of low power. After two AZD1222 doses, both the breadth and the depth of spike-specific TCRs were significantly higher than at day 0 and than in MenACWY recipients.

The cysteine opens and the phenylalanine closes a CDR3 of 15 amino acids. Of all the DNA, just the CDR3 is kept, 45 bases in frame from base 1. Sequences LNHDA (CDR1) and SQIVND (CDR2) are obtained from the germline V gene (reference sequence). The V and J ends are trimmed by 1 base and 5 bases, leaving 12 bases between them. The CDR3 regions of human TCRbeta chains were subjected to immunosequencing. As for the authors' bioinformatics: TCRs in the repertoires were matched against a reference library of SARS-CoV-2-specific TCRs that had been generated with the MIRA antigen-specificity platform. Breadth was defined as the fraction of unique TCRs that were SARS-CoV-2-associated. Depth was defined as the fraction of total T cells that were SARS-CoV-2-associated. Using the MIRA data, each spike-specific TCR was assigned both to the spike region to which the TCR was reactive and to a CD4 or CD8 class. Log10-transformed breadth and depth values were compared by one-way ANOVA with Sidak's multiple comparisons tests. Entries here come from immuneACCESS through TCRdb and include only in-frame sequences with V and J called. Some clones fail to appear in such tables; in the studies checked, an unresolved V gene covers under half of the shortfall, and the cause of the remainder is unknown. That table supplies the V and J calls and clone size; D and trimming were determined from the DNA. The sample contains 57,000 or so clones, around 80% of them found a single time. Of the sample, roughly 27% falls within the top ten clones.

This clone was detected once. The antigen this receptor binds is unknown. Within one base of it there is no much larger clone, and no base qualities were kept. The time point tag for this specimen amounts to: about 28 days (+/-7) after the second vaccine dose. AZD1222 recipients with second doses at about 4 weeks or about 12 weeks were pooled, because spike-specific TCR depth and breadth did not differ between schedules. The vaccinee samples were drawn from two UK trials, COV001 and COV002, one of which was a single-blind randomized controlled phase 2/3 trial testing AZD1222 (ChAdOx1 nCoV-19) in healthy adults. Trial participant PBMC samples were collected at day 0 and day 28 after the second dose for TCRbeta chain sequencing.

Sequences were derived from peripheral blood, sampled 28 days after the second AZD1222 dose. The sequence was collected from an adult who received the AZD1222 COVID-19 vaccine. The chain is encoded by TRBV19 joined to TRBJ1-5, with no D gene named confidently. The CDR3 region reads CASSIGHRSDQPQHF. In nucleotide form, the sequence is TGTGCCAGTAGTATAGGGCACCGGAGCGATCAGCCCCAGCATTTT.